A single sample gave rise to the 13 T cell receptor beta chains below, sequenced in a study of cytomegalovirus exposure and HLA in healthy donors. Sequenced by immunoSEQ multiplex PCR; TCRdb stores in-frame clones only, minus some. This sample yields 130,000 to 150,000 clones, of which around nine tenths are seen a single time; approximately 8.5% belongs to the top ten. The sequenced sample consisted of PBMCs. The source is a woman aged 18 to 35 in good health and CMV-seropositive.

This chain connects TRBV5-1 to TRBJ1-1, with 10 bases matching TRBD1. The CDR3 is 17 amino acids. V shed 0 bases, J shed 5 bases, and the junction held 10 bases outside the gene matches. CDR1 is SGHRS, CDR2 YFSETQ, per germline. The CDR3 loop reads CASSLAFRDRGGTEAFF. The CDR3 DNA sequence: TGCGCCAGCAGCTTGGCCTTTCGGGACAGGGGAGGTACTGAAGCTTTCTTT.

This clone is a singleton in its sample. The chain carries TRBV27 and TRBJ1-1; a possible D gene is TRBD1 (5 bases). This CDR3 is 15 amino acids long. The V gene's germline CDR1 is MNHEY and CDR2 SMNVEV (reference sequence). V was shortened by 5 bases and J by 1 base, with 14 bases between the two germline ends. CDR3: CASSLWGDGNTEAFF. CDR3 nucleotides: TGTGCCAGCAGTCTATGGGGGGACGGGAACACTGAAGCTTTCTTT.

The J gene is TRBJ2-7, the V gene TRBV7-3, with a weak D call TRBD2 (6 bases). V lost 0 bases and J lost 2, with 17 bases in between. The germline CDR1 and CDR2 sequences are SGHTA and FQGTGA. CDR3 length: 17 amino acids. DNA of the CDR3: TGTGCCAGCAGCTTAACCCCTCCGGGGGTATCACCCTACGAGCAGTACTTC. It encodes CASSLTPPGVSPYEQYF.

The rearrangement joins TRBV7-2 to TRBJ2-2; 8 bases fit TRBD1. Trimming took 3 bases from V and 3 from J; bases not matched to a gene: 6. Germline V gives CDR1 SGHTA, CDR2 FQGNSA. CDR3 length: 16 residues. CDR3 loop: CASSLAGGIDTGELFF. DNA of the CDR3: TGTGCCAGCAGCTTGGCAGGGGGCATCGACACCGGGGAGCTGTTTTTT.

The chain couples TRBV28 to TRBJ1-3; D is ambiguous. Germline CDR1 MDHEN, CDR2 SYDVKM. Deletions cut 6 bases from V and 0 bases from J, with 15 bases between. This CDR3 contains 16 residues. CDR3 sequence: CASRVAGPSSGNTIYF. CDR3 nucleotide sequence: TGTGCCAGCAGAGTAGCGGGCCCGAGCTCTGGAAACACCATATATTTT.

This clone has a single count. The chain carries TRBV11-2 and TRBJ2-5, with TRBD1 as a possible D gene (5 bases). Trimming removed 5 bases from V and 4 bases from J, with 17 bases in between. The CDR3 is made up of 15 amino acids. Germline V lookup: CDR1 SGHAT, CDR2 FQNNGV. The CDR3 protein is CASSVNVAGSETQYF. The CDR3 DNA sequence: TGTGCCAGCAGCGTCAACGTGGCAGGGTCAGAGACCCAGTACTTC.

The chain is built from TRBV5-5 and TRBJ2-5; 7 bases align to TRBD1. This CDR3 is built from 16 residues. The V segment lost 4 bases and the J segment 5 bases; nucleotides outside the gene matches: 14. Per germline, CDR1 SGHKS and CDR2 YYEKEE (reference sequence). Written as DNA, the CDR3 is TGTGCCAGCAGCCCCATAGGACAGGCCGAAGAGGAGACCCAGTACTTC. Translation: CASSPIGQAEEETQYF.

The chain uses TRBV5-1 and TRBJ2-2, with D possibly being TRBD2 (5 bases). Trimming took off 4 bases at V and 6 bases at J, with 10 bases between the two ends. The length of the CDR3 is 13 residues. The germline V gene encodes CDR1 SGHRS and CDR2 YFSETQ. Here the CDR3 reads CASSRPDSGELFF. The DNA of the CDR3 is TGCGCCAGCAGCCGACCGGACTCCGGGGAGCTGTTTTTT.

This CDR3 reads CASSLTMGQSYEQYF. Here the CDR3 DNA reads TGTGCCAGCAGCTTAACTATGGGACAGTCCTACGAGCAGTACTTC. This chain joins TRBV7-2 and TRBJ2-7, with TRBD1 matching 7 bases. V lost 2 bases and J lost 1; bases outside the gene matches: 5. CDR3 length: 15 residues. Germline V gives CDR1 SGHTA, CDR2 FQGNSA.

V is TRBV7-2 and J is TRBJ2-7; D is perhaps TRBD1 (7 bases). Per the germline V gene, CDR1 is SGHTA and CDR2 is FQGNSA. V was trimmed by 5 bases and J by 5 bases, leaving 16 bases between them. The length of the CDR3 is 14 residues. CDR3 DNA: TGTGCCAGCAGCAAGGGGCAGGGGGGAGACGAGCAGTACTTC. Protein: CASSKGQGGDEQYF.

The rearrangement links TRBV19 to TRBJ1-5; TRBD1 matches 9 bases. The junction had 10 bases not matched to a gene; V was cut back by 6 bases and J by 4 bases. The CDR3 covers 16 residues. The germline CDR1 and CDR2 sequences are LNHDA and SQIVND (reference sequence). The CDR3 coding sequence is TGTGCCAGTAGCCTAACCTACAGGGGGCGGAATCAGCCCCAGCATTTT. Translated, it gives CASSLTYRGRNQPQHF.

This clone has a handful of counts. The J gene is TRBJ1-3, the V gene TRBV9; D is ambiguous. Germline V gene data show CDR1 as SGDLS and CDR2 as YYNGEE. Trimming shortened V by 4 bases and J by 2 bases, and 19 bases separated the two germline ends. The CDR3 contains 17 residues. CDR3 in amino acids: CASSQKPSLKTGNTIYF. CDR3 sequence (DNA): TGTGCCAGCAGCCAAAAGCCCTCTCTCAAGACTGGAAACACCATATATTTT.

The rearrangement uses TRBV30 and TRBJ1-5; the D gene is possibly TRBD1 (6 bases). V was shortened by 4 bases and J by 7 bases, with 11 bases between the two germline ends. The CDR3 runs to 12 residues. Germline CDR1 GTSNPN, CDR2 SVGIG (reference sequence). The DNA for the CDR3 is TGTGCCTGGACAACAGGGAACCAGCCCCAGCATTTT. Translating gives CAWTTGNQPQHF.